These 21 T cell receptor beta chains originate from one sample sequenced in a study of cytomegalovirus exposure and HLA in healthy donors. PCR was performed using 60 Vbeta and 13 Jbeta primers. Profiled with immunoSEQ multiplex PCR; TCRdb holds only in-frame clones, not every one. The table lists 95,000 to 150,000 clones, over 60% of them singletons, with about 8.3% in the top ten. The sample was PBMCs. Every receptor here comes from a middle-aged woman in good health and CMV-seropositive.

This chain uses TRBV7-6 with TRBJ1-6; the D gene is possibly TRBD1 (6 bases). V dropped 5 bases and J dropped 5 bases, with 10 bases sitting between them. The CDR3 sequence is 14 residues long. The V gene's germline CDR1 is SGHVS and CDR2 FNYEAQ. Here the CDR3 DNA reads TGTGCCAGCAGCAAGGGACAAAATAATTCACCCCTCCACTTT. Translation gives CASSKGQNNSPLHF.

This rearrangement joins TRBV6-1 to TRBJ2-1, with TRBD1 identical over 8 bases. The germline CDR1 and CDR2 sequences are MNHNS and SASEGT. The CDR3 consists of 15 residues. The trim removed 3 bases at V and 9 bases at J, leaving 10 bases unmatched. CDR3 region: CASSEQGAGGGEQFF. The CDR3 bases are TGTGCCAGCAGTGAGCAGGGGGCAGGGGGAGGTGAGCAGTTCTTC.

The V gene is TRBV18, the J gene TRBJ2-3; 8 bases are a match to TRBD2. The CDR3 contains 15 residues. Trimming took 2 bases from V and 0 from J; bases not matched to a gene: 1. CDR1 and CDR2 (germline): KGHSH, LQKENI. The CDR3 nucleotides are TGTGCCAGCTCACCAACTAGCGGTAGCACAGATACGCAGTATTTT. It is translated as CASSPTSGSTDTQYF.

This chain joins TRBV5-1 and TRBJ1-4; D is undetermined. Per the germline V gene, CDR1 is SGHRS and CDR2 is YFSETQ. V was clipped by 0 bases and J by 0 bases, with 6 bases between them. The CDR3 has 15 residues. CDR3 coding DNA: TGCGCCAGCAGCTTGGGTCCAACAACTAATGAAAAACTGTTTTTT. It yields the protein CASSLGPTTNEKLFF.

The chain links TRBV30 to TRBJ1-1; tentative D call: TRBD1 (6 bases). With 2 bases removed from V and 5 bases from J, the gap between germline ends came to 12 bases. Germline values: CDR1 GTSNPN, CDR2 SVGIG (reference sequence). The CDR3 spans 13 residues. The CDR3 here is CAWSKQGWTEAFF. The DNA of the CDR3 is TGTGCCTGGAGTAAACAGGGCTGGACTGAAGCTTTCTTT.

The J gene is TRBJ1-6, the V gene TRBV2; D perhaps matches TRBD1 (5 bases). In germline, CDR1 is SNHLY, CDR2 FYNNEI. The CDR3 totals 17 residues. Trimming removed 1 base at V and 2 bases at J, with 12 bases between. The CDR3: CASSEGGGLAYNSPLHF. CDR3 sequence (DNA): TGTGCCAGCAGTGAAGGGGGGGGTTTAGCCTATAATTCACCCCTCCACTTT.

CDR3 loop: CASSAGEPKFF. The CDR3 region has the DNA TGTGCCAGCAGCGCAGGGGAGCCCAAGTTCTTC. V gene TRBV7-9 combines with J gene TRBJ2-1; D is possibly TRBD1 (6 bases). Germline V gives CDR1 SEHNR, CDR2 FQNEAQ (reference sequence). The CDR3 contains 11 residues. Deletions cut 5 bases from V and 14 bases from J, with 13 bases between.

V usage is TRBV11-3 and J usage is TRBJ2-7, with TRBD2 matching over 8 bases. This CDR3 is built from 16 residues. The trim removed 7 bases at V and 2 bases at J, leaving 13 bases unmatched. Germline V gene data show CDR1 as SGHNT and CDR2 as YENEEA. CDR3 in DNA: TGTGCCAGCACCCCCCCTAGCGGGTTCACAACCTACGAGCAGTACTTC. Translation: CASTPPSGFTTYEQYF.

V gene TRBV6-1 combines with J gene TRBJ1-2; 9 nucleotides align to TRBD1. Germline-derived CDR1 and CDR2 are MNHNS and SASEGT. This CDR3 spans 14 amino acids. V shed 4 bases and J 5 bases; nucleotides not matched to a gene: 5. The CDR3 loop reads CASSGGQGSYGYTF. The CDR3 DNA follows: TGTGCCAGCAGTGGGGGACAGGGCAGTTATGGCTACACCTTC.

The chain carries TRBV14 and TRBJ1-2; D uncertain. Looked up from germline, CDR1 is SGHDN and CDR2 is FVKESK. The V and J ends lost 3 bases and 8 bases respectively, with 19 bases between them. This CDR3 comprises 15 residues. DNA of the CDR3: TGTGCCAGCAGCCAGTTCACAGAGGGCCCCGGGGGCTACACCTTC. It yields the protein CASSQFTEGPGGYTF.

The J gene is TRBJ2-5, the V gene TRBV5-4, with D tentatively TRBD2 (5 bases). The V gene lost 0 bases and the J gene lost 1 base, with 7 bases spanning the gap. Germline assignment: CDR1 SGHNT and CDR2 YYREEE (reference sequence). The CDR3 loop spans 14 amino acids. CDR3 sequence (DNA): TGTGCCAGCAGCTTGGTCACTAGCCAAGAGACCCAGTACTTC. Translation gives CASSLVTSQETQYF. Full variable domain (outside the CDR3, taken from reference TRBV5-4 and TRBJ2-5): ETGVTQSPTHLIKTRGQQVTLRCSSQSGHNTVSWYQQALGQGPQFIFQYYREEENGRGNFPPRFSGLQFPNYSSELNVNALELDDSALYLCASSLVTSQETQYFGPGTRLLVL.

The chain links TRBV10-2 to TRBJ2-3; 12 bases match TRBD2. Germline assignment: CDR1 WSHSY and CDR2 SAAADI. This CDR3 is 15 amino acids long. J was trimmed by 1 base and V by 6 bases; bases with no gene match: 2. CDR3 residues: CASRLAGGGTDTQYF. In nucleotides, the CDR3 is TGCGCCAGCAGACTAGCGGGGGGCGGCACAGATACGCAGTATTTT.

Remarks on this clone: This specimen includes other DNA sequences encoding the same CDR3. The chain links TRBV30 to TRBJ1-4; D unclear. V was pared by 0 bases and J by 8 bases, with 4 bases between. The CDR3 length is 11 residues. The germline V gene has CDR1 GTSNPN and CDR2 SVGIG (reference sequence). CDR3 sequence (DNA): TGTGCCTGGAGTGTAGCGGAAAAACTGTTTTTT. This encodes CAWSVAEKLFF.

The J gene is TRBJ2-7, the V gene TRBV2; D unresolved. Germline V gene sequence: CDR1 SNHLY, CDR2 FYNNEI. The CDR3 consists of 14 residues. The V gene lost 3 bases and the J gene lost 0 bases, with 9 bases spanning the gap. The CDR3 DNA sequence: TGTGCCAGCAGTGACAGGTTCATCTCCTACGAGCAGTACTTC. This codes for CASSDRFISYEQYF.

This clone was recorded a few times. The rearrangement uses TRBV11-2 and TRBJ1-6; TRBD1 matches 7 bases. The length of the CDR3 is 13 residues. Germline lookup yields CDR1 SGHAT and CDR2 FQNNGV. Trimming took 0 bases from V and 15 from J; bases not matched to a gene: 5. CDR3 amino acids: CASSLDPGTDLHF. Written as DNA, the CDR3 is TGTGCCAGCAGCTTAGATCCTGGGACAGACCTCCACTTT.

CDR3 amino acids: CASSLEAGGYTF. The CDR3, as DNA: TGCGCCAGCAGCTTGGAGGCAGGCGGCTACACCTTC. This rearrangement joins TRBV5-1 to TRBJ1-2; D not resolved. V was trimmed by 0 bases and J by 8 bases, leaving 8 bases between them. Germline values: CDR1 SGHRS, CDR2 YFSETQ. This CDR3 has 12 amino acids.

The chain links TRBV19 to TRBJ1-2; 10 positions match TRBD1. The V segment lost 6 bases and the J segment 4 bases; nucleotides outside the gene matches: 8. CDR1 is LNHDA, CDR2 SQIVND, per germline (reference sequence). CDR3 length: 15 residues. The DNA of the CDR3 is TGTGCCAGTAGCAGACAGGGGACAGGGGTCTATGGCTACACCTTC. This translates into CASSRQGTGVYGYTF. Combining the CDR3 with reference TRBV19 and TRBJ1-2 gives the whole variable domain DGGITQSPKYLFRKEGQNVTLSCEQNLNHDAMYWYRQDPGQGLRLIYYSQIVNDFQKGDIAEGYSVSREKKESFPLTVTSAQKNPTAFYLCASSRQGTGVYGYTFGSGTRLTVV.

The chain recombines TRBV30 with TRBJ2-1; 8 bases map to TRBD2. The CDR3 is 14 amino acids. J gave up 6 bases and V 4 bases, and 8 bases lay outside the gene matches. CDR1 and CDR2 from the germline V gene are GTSNPN and SVGIG (reference sequence). The CDR3 sequence is CAWKPGGGSNEQFF. CDR3 DNA sequence: TGTGCCTGGAAGCCCGGCGGGGGGTCCAATGAGCAGTTCTTC.

V and J are TRBV5-6 and TRBJ2-3; a weak D match, TRBD1 (6 bases). Trimming cost V 4 bases and J 7 bases, with 16 bases left between them. Per germline, CDR1 SGHDT and CDR2 YYEEEE. This CDR3 contains 14 residues. The CDR3 coding sequence is TGTGCCAGCAGCCCCTCCCTGGGGGCGCATACGCAGTATTTT. Translated, it gives CASSPSLGAHTQYF.

The V and J genes are TRBV6-4 and TRBJ1-1; perhaps TRBD1 as D (5 bases). CDR1 and CDR2 from the germline V gene are MRHNA and SNTAGT. V was trimmed by 5 bases and J by 3 bases, leaving 28 bases between them. The CDR3 is made up of 19 amino acids. CDR3 sequence: CASSKRQGTGGGRDTEAFF. CDR3 DNA: TGTGCCAGCAGTAAGCGGCAGGGCACGGGCGGGGGTAGGGACACTGAAGCTTTCTTT.

This chain uses TRBV28 with TRBJ1-4, with TRBD1 identical over 11 bases. J lost 5 bases, V lost 6 bases, and 2 bases had no gene match. CDR1 and CDR2 (germline): MDHEN, SYDVKM. CDR3 length equals 14 residues. CDR3 DNA sequence: TGTGCCAGCAGCCGGGACAGGGGGAATGAAAAACTGTTTTTT. Its translation is CASSRDRGNEKLFF.